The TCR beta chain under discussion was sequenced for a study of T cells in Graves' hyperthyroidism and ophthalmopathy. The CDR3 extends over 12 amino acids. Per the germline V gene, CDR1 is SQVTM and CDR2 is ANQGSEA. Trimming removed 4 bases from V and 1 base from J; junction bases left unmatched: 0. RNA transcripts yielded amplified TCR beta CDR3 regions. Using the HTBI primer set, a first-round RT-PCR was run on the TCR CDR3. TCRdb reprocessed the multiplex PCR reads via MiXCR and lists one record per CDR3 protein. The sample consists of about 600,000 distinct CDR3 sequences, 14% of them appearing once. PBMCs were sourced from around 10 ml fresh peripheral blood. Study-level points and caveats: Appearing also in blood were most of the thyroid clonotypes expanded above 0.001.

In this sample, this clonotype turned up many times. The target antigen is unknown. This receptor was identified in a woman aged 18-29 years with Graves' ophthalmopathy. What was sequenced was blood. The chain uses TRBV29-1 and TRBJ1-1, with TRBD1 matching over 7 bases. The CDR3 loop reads CSVAGGNTEAFF. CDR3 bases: TGCAGCGTTGCAGGGGGGAACACTGAAGCTTTCTTT.